The present T cell receptor (beta chain) was sequenced within a study of blood T cell repertoires in COVID-19. Study details: Researchers got acute and convalescent COVID-19 samples from the United States, Italy and Spain.

The CDR3 has 15 residues. Germline assignment: CDR1 MNHNS and CDR2 SASEGT. The V and J ends lost 1 base and 2 bases respectively, with 9 bases between them. Only in-frame clones appear in the TCRdb table, and some are missing; sequencing was by immunoSEQ multiplex PCR. The sample holds about 87,000 clones; roughly 76% are singletons and the top ten take 4% to 5%. The V and J genes are TRBV6-1 and TRBJ1-5; D is unclear. Sequencing used peripheral blood. This TCR came from a woman aged 50 to 60 with acute or convalescent COVID-19. The CDR3 DNA reads as TGTGCCAGCAGTGAAGGGGCAGTCGGCAATCAGCCCCAGCATTTT. It translates to CASSEGAVGNQPQHF.